These T cell receptor beta chains were read from a single sample in a study of neoadjuvant nivolumab and ipilimumab in lung cancer. TCRdb's copy holds only in-frame clones and misses some; the assay was immunoSEQ multiplex PCR. The table shows around 17,000 clones, with roughly three quarters occurring only once. Here the sequenced sample was tumor tissue, taken after neoadjuvant nivolumab, alone or with ipilimumab, at or shortly before surgery. The receptors derive from an adult with non-small cell lung cancer. The CDR3 runs from the conserved cysteine through the conserved F or W. D genes are given only for firm matches. For some rows the clone size is stated as once, few or many, or as a class when expanded; others skip it.

TRBV14	TRBJ2-5	few	TRBD1	TGTGCCAGCAGCCAAGCGTTAGGGGACAGGGGGCAGACCCAGTACTTC	CASSQALGDRGQTQYF
TRBV11-2	TRBJ2-3	NA	TRBD2	TGTGCCAGCAGCTCGAGACTAGCGGGGCTTACAGATACGCAGTATTTT	CASSSRLAGLTDTQYF
TRBV7-7	TRBJ2-5	NA	NA	TGTGCTAGCAGCTTAGTGTACCAAGAGACCCAGTACTTC	CASSLVYQETQYF
TRBV4-2	TRBJ2-2	NA	TRBD1	TGTGCCAGCAGCCAAGAGGCGTTGCAGGGGGTTAGCACCGGGGAGCTGTTTTTT	CASSQEALQGVSTGELFF
TRBV7-2	TRBJ1-5	medium-sized	NA	TGTGCCAGCAGCCAAGGGAGGGGAGGTCAGCCCCAGCATTTT	CASSQGRGGQPQHF
TRBV9	TRBJ2-3	NA	NA	TGTGCCAGCAGCTTTAGTCAGCATTTCACAGATACGCAGTATTTT	CASSFSQHFTDTQYF
TRBV14	TRBJ1-2	NA	NA	TGTGCCAGCAGCTCCCTTGGGCAGAACCTTTATGGCTACACCTTC	CASSSLGQNLYGYTF
TRBV9	TRBJ2-7	NA	NA	TGTGCCAGCAGCTTCTTTGACAGCTCCCACGAGCAGTACTTC	CASSFFDSSHEQYF
TRBV27	TRBJ2-7	NA	NA	TGTGCCAGCAGTTTAGCAGGTCAGAACGAGCAGTACTTC	CASSLAGQNEQYF
TRBV7-6	TRBJ2-2	few	TRBD1	TGTGCCAGCAGCTTAGGACAGGGGGCTGGGAACACCGGGGAGCTGTTTTTT	CASSLGQGAGNTGELFF
TRBV5-4	TRBJ1-1	NA	NA	TGTGCCAGCAGCTTGGAGGTGTACACTGAAGCTTTCTTT	CASSLEVYTEAFF
TRBV4-1	TRBJ2-7	NA	TRBD1	TGCGCCAGCAGCCAGGGGACAGGCTACGAGCAGTACTTC	CASSQGTGYEQYF
TRBV7-3	TRBJ2-3	NA	NA	TGTGCCAGCAGCTTAATTAGGTCAGATACGCAGTATTTT	CASSLIRSDTQYF
TRBV5-1	TRBJ2-7	NA	NA	TGCGCCAGCAGCGCCCCCCAGGGCGGCGAGCAGTACTTC	CASSAPQGGEQYF
TRBV4-3	TRBJ1-2	NA	TRBD1	TGCGCCAGCAGCCTCAATCGGGACAGGGATGCCTATGGCTACACCTTC	CASSLNRDRDAYGYTF
TRBV5-4	TRBJ2-5	NA	NA	TGTGCCAGCAGCTTCCCTCCCCGGAGGGGGACCCAGTACTTC	CASSFPPRRGTQYF
TRBV6-1	TRBJ1-1	NA	NA	TGTGCCAGCAGTCCAGGGGCGGCGACTGAAGCTTTCTTT	CASSPGAATEAFF
TRBV6-1	TRBJ1-3	NA	NA	TGTGCCGGGAGCTCTGGAAACACCATATATTTT	CAGSSGNTIYF
TRBV7-3	TRBJ1-1	NA	TRBD1	TGTGCCAGCAGCCTCGACAGGGGCACTGAAGCTTTCTTT	CASSLDRGTEAFF
TRBV5-6	TRBJ2-2	NA	TRBD1	TGTGCCAGCAGCCCGGGACAGGGGAGGGCCGGGGAGCTGTTTTTT	CASSPGQGRAGELFF
TRBV2	TRBJ2-3	NA	TRBD2	TGTGCCAGCAGTGAATCTAGCGGGGGGTCCACAGATACGCAGTATTTT	CASSESSGGSTDTQYF
TRBV6-1	TRBJ1-3	NA	NA	TGTGCCAGCAGTGATATGGGGTACTCTGGAAACACCATATATTTT	CASSDMGYSGNTIYF
TRBV29-1	TRBJ2-1	NA	TRBD2	TGCAGCTCCCTCGGCACGGGGGGGGGCCATGAGCAGTTCTTC	CSSLGTGGGHEQFF
TRBV13	TRBJ1-1	medium-sized	NA	TGTGCCAGCAGCCTCGGTATAGGGAGCACTGAAGCTTTCTTT	CASSLGIGSTEAFF
TRBV30	TRBJ1-5	NA	NA	TGTGCCTGGAGTAAAGATAGCAATCAGCCCCAGCATTTT	CAWSKDSNQPQHF
TRBV7-2	TRBJ1-4	few	NA	TGTGCCAGCAGCTCGCCAGGGACCCCTAATGAAAAACTGTTTTTT	CASSSPGTPNEKLFF
TRBV18	TRBJ2-2	once	TRBD1	TGTGCCAGCTCCATCGGACAGGGTACCACCGGGGAGCTGTTTTTT	CASSIGQGTTGELFF
TRBV29-1	TRBJ2-3	NA	NA	TGCAGCGTTGCTGGGGTTAAAGATACGCAGTATTTT	CSVAGVKDTQYF
TRBV5-1	TRBJ2-2	NA	TRBD1	TGCGCCAGCAGTAATAAACGGGACAGGGGAACCCGGGAGCTGTTTTTT	CASSNKRDRGTRELFF
TRBV5-6	TRBJ2-6	NA	TRBD1	TGTGCCAGCAGCTTGGTTGGGCCAGGGGGCGCTGGGGCCAACGTCCTGACTTTC	CASSLVGPGGAGANVLTF
TRBV28	TRBJ1-6	NA	NA	TGTGCCAGCAGTTTGGGCAGGGCGGGTTCACCCCTCCACTTT	CASSLGRAGSPLHF
TRBV25-1	TRBJ2-5	NA	NA	TGTGCCAGCAGTGTTAGCCGTGAGACCCAGTACTTC	CASSVSRETQYF
TRBV6-5	TRBJ1-2	NA	NA	TGTGCCAGCAGTTACTCGGGGGCCCAATATGGCTACACCTTC	CASSYSGAQYGYTF
TRBV27	TRBJ2-1	NA	NA	TGTGCCAGCAGTTTAGGGACGCCCCGATACAATGAGCAGTTCTTC	CASSLGTPRYNEQFF
TRBV2	TRBJ2-7	NA	NA	TGTGCCAGCAGTTTTACCTACTACGAGCAGTACTTC	CASSFTYYEQYF
TRBV7-9	TRBJ2-7	NA	NA	TGTGCCAGCAGCATCTCCTCTTACAGGGTTGACGAGCAGTACTTC	CASSISSYRVDEQYF
TRBV5-1	TRBJ2-5	NA	TRBD2	TGCGCCAGCAGCACCCCTAGCGGGGGGATCTTAAAAGAGACCCAGTACTTC	CASSTPSGGILKETQYF
TRBV6-8	TRBJ2-1	NA	TRBD1	TGTGCCAGCACCGAACAGGGGGCACACTCCTACAATGAGCAGTTCTTC	CASTEQGAHSYNEQFF
TRBV6-6	TRBJ2-3	NA	NA	TGTGCCAGCAGTTACCAATCGGGACCGAGCACAGATACGCAGTATTTT	CASSYQSGPSTDTQYF
TRBV18	TRBJ1-4	NA	TRBD1	TGTGCCAGCTCACTGACAGGGACAGGGAATGAAAAACTGTTTTTT	CASSLTGTGNEKLFF
TRBV5-8	TRBJ1-1	NA	NA	TGTGCCAGCAGCTTGCAGGGCTTTTCTGAAGCTTTCTTT	CASSLQGFSEAFF
TRBV5-1	TRBJ2-3	NA	NA	TGCGCCAGCAGCTTGGAAGGAAGATCTAGCACAGATACGCAGTATTTT	CASSLEGRSSTDTQYF
TRBV5-1	TRBJ2-3	NA	NA	TGCGCCAGCAGCTTGAGTAGCGGCACAGATACGCAGTATTTT	CASSLSSGTDTQYF
TRBV9	TRBJ1-4	few	TRBD1	TGTGCCAGCAGCCAAAAGACAGGGGGACCGTTAAATGAAAAACTGTTTTTT	CASSQKTGGPLNEKLFF
TRBV9	TRBJ2-1	NA	NA	TGTGCCAGCAGCGTAAAGGGGGACTCTGAGCAGTTCTTC	CASSVKGDSEQFF
TRBV5-1	TRBJ1-4	NA	TRBD1	TGCGCCAGCAGAAGATCCGGGACAGGGTATGAAAAACTGTTTTTT	CASRRSGTGYEKLFF
TRBV11-2	TRBJ1-1	NA	TRBD1	TGTGCCAGCAGCTTAGGACAGGGATTAATGAACACTGAAGCTTTCTTT	CASSLGQGLMNTEAFF
TRBV30	TRBJ2-5	NA	TRBD2	TGTGCCTGGACTCATCCGGCGGTAGCGGGGGGGCTAAAGACCCAGTACTTC	CAWTHPAVAGGLKTQYF
TRBV5-4	TRBJ2-1	NA	NA	TGTGCCAGCGCGAGGTCGGCGGGAAGCTCCTACAATGAGCAGTTCTTC	CASARSAGSSYNEQFF
TRBV5-6	TRBJ2-5	NA	NA	TGTGCCAGCAGCTTGGCCCGGACGGGGAAAGAGACCCAGTACTTC	CASSLARTGKETQYF
TRBV6-1	TRBJ2-5	NA	NA	TGTGCCAGCAGTGAAGGGACTGTCAAAGAGACCCAGTACTTC	CASSEGTVKETQYF
TRBV30	TRBJ2-6	NA	NA	TGTGCCTGGAGTGTGCCCGAAGCCGGGGCCAACGTCCTGACTTTC	CAWSVPEAGANVLTF
TRBV4-3	TRBJ2-1	NA	NA	TGCGCCAGCAGCCAAGCTCCGATTTGGGGGAGCTCCTACAATGAGCAGTTCTTC	CASSQAPIWGSSYNEQFF
TRBV11-2	TRBJ2-2	NA	TRBD1	TGTGCCAGCAGCTTAATGCAGGGGGACACCGGGGAGCTGTTTTTT	CASSLMQGDTGELFF
TRBV5-1	TRBJ1-5	NA	NA	TGCGCCAGCAGCTTGGGGGACCCGACAAGCAATCAGCCCCAGCATTTT	CASSLGDPTSNQPQHF
TRBV18	TRBJ2-5	NA	NA	TGTGCCAGCTCACTCTTGGAGTGGGCCCAAGAGACCCAGTACTTC	CASSLLEWAQETQYF
TRBV28	TRBJ2-7	NA	NA	TGTGCCAGCAGTTTATACCCAGGGGATTACGAGCAGTACTTC	CASSLYPGDYEQYF
TRBV9	TRBJ1-4	few	NA	TGTGCCAGCAGCGTAACTGACCAGGGAAATGAAAAACTGTTTTTT	CASSVTDQGNEKLFF